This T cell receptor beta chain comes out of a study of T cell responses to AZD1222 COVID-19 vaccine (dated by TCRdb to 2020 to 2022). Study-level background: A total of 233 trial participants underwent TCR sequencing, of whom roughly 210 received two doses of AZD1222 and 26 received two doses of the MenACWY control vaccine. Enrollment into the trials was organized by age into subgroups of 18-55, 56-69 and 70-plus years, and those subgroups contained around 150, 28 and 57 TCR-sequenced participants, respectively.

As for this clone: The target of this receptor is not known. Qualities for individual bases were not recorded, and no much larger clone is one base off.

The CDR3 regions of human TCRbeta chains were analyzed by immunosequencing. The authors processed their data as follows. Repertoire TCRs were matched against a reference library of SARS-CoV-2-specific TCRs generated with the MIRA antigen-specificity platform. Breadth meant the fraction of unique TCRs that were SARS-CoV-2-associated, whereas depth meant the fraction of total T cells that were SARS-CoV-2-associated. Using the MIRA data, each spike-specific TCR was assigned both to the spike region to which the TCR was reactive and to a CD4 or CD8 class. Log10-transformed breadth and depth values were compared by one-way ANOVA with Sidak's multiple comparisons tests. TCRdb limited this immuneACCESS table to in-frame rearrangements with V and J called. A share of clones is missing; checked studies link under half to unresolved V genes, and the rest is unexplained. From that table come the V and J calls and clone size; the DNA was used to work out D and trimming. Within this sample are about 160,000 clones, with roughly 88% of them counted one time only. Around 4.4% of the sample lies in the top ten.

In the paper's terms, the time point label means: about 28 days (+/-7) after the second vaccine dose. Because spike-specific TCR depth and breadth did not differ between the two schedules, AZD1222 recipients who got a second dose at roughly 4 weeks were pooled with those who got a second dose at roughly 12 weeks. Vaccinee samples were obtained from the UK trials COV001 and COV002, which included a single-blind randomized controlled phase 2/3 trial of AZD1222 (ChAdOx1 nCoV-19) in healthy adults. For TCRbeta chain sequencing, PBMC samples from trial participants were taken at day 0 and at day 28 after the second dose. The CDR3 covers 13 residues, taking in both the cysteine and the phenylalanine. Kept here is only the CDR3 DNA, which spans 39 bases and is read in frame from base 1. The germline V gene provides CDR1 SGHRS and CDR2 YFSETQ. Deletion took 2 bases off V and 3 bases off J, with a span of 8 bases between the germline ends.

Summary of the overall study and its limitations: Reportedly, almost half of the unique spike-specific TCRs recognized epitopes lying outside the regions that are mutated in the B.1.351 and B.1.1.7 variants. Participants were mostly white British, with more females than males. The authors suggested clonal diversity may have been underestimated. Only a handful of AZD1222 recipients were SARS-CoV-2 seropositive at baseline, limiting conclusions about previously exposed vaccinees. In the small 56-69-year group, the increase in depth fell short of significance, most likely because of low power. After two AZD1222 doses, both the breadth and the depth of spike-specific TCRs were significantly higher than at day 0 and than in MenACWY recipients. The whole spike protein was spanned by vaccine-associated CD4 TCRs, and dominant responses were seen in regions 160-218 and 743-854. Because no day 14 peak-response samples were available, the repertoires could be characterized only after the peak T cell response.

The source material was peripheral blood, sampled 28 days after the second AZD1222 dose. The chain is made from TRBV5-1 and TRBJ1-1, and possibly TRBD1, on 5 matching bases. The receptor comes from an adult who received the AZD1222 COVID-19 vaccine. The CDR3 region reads CASSFIGDTEAFF. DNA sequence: TGCGCCAGCAGCTTTATAGGGGACACTGAAGCTTTCTTT.